Detailed here is one T cell receptor (beta chain). What it binds is unknown. The data were taken from a study of shared clonotypes between healthy human individuals. Clones were read by immunoSEQ multiplex PCR, and TCRdb kept only the in-frame ones, dropping some. This sample has under 650,000 clones, with roughly 95% found just once. Study-level findings and limits: There were few donors, and this limited the genetic and exposure-history diversity represented.

The CDR3 sequence is 13 residues long. Germline V lookup: CDR1 SGDLS, CDR2 YYNGEE. V lost 3 bases and J 8 bases, leaving 11 bases between the germline ends. The sequencing input was naive CD4+ T cells sorted from blood. Subset in this sample: CD45RA+ positively selected. The receptor was derived from a woman in her thirties in good health. The rearrangement uses TRBV9 and TRBJ2-2, with TRBD1 as a possible D gene (6 bases). Written as DNA, the CDR3 is TGTGCCAGCAGCGAAAGCAGGGGAGGGGAGCTGTTTTTT. Translating gives CASSESRGGELFF.